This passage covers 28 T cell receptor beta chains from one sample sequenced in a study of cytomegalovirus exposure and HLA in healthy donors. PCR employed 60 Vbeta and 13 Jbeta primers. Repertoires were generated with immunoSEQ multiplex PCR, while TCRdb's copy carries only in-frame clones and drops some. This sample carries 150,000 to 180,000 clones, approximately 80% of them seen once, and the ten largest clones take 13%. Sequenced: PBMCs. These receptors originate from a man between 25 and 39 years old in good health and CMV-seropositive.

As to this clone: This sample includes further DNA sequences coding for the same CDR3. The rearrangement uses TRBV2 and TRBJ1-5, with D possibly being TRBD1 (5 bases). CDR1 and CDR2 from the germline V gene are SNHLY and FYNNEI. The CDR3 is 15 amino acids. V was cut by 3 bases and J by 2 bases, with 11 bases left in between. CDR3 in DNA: TGTGCCAGCAGTGAGTACGGGGGTGGCAATCAGCCCCAGCATTTT. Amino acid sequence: CASSEYGGGNQPQHF.

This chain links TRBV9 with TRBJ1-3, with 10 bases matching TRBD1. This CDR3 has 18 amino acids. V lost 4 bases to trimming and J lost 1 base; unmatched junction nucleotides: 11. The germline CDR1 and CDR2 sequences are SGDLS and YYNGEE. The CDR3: CASSKRGTGEGSGNTIYF. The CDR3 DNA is TGTGCCAGCAGCAAACGAGGGACAGGGGAAGGGTCTGGAAACACCATATATTTT.

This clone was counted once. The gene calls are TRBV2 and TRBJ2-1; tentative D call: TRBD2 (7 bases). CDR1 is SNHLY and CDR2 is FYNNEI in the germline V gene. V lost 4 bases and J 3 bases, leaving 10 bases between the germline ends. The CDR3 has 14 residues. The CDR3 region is CASSGGGGYNEQFF. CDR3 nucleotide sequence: TGTGCCAGCAGTGGAGGGGGGGGCTACAATGAGCAGTTCTTC.

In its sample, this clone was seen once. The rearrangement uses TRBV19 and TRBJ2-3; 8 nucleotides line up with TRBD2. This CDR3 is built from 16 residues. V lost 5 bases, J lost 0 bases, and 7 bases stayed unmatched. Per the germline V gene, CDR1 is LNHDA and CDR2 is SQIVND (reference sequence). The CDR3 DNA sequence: TGTGCCAGTAGTGTCCGCTTAGCGGGAAGCACAGATACGCAGTATTTT. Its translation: CASSVRLAGSTDTQYF. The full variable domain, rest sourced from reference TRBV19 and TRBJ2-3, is DGGITQSPKYLFRKEGQNVTLSCEQNLNHDAMYWYRQDPGQGLRLIYYSQIVNDFQKGDIAEGYSVSREKKESFPLTVTSAQKNPTAFYLCASSVRLAGSTDTQYFGPGTRLTVL.

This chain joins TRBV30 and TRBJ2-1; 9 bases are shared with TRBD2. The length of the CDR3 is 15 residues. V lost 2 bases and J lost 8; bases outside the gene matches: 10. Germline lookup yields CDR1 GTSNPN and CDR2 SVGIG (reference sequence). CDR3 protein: CAWSSPGLATYEQFF. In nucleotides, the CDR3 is TGTGCCTGGAGTTCTCCGGGACTAGCAACATATGAGCAGTTCTTC.

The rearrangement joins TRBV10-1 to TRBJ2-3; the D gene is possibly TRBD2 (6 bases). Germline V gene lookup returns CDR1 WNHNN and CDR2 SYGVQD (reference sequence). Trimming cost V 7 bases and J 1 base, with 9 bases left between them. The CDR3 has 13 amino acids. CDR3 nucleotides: TGCGCCAGCAAGGCTAGCGGCACAGATACGCAGTATTTT. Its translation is CASKASGTDTQYF.

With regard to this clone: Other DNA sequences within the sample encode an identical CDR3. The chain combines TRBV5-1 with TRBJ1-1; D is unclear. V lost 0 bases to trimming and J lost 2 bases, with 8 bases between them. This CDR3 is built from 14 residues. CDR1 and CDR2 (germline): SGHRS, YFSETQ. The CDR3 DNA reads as TGCGCCAGCAGCTTGGTCGAGGGAAACACTGAAGCTTTCTTT. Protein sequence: CASSLVEGNTEAFF.

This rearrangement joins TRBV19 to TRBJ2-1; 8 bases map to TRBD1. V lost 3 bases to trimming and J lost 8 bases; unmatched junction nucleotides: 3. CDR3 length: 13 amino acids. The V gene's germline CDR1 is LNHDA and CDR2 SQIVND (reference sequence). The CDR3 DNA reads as TGTGCCAGTAGTATCAGGACAGGGTATGAGCAGTTCTTC. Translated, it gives CASSIRTGYEQFF.

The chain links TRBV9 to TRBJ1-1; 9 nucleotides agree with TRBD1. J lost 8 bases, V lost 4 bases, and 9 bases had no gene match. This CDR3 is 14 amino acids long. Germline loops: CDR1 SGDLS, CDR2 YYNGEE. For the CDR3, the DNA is TGTGCCAGCAGCCCTCACTCCGGACAGGGGGAAGCTTTCTTT. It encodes CASSPHSGQGEAFF.

CDR3 residues: CASSARPGTAVGYTF. Written as DNA, the CDR3 is TGTGCCAGCAGCGCAAGGCCAGGGACAGCGGTTGGCTACACCTTC. The rearrangement links TRBV9 to TRBJ1-2; 7 nucleotides match TRBD1. The V and J ends lost 3 bases and 7 bases, in that order; junction bases with no gene match: 12. CDR1 and CDR2 (germline): SGDLS, YYNGEE. The CDR3 is 15 residues long. The full variable domain, completed using reference TRBV9 and TRBJ1-2, is DSGVTQTPKHLITATGQRVTLRCSPRSGDLSVYWYQQSLDQGLQFLIQYYNGEERAKGNILERFSAQQFPDLHSELNLSSLELGDSALYFCASSARPGTAVGYTFGSGTRLTVV.

The CDR3 reads CASTSSRRGTQYF. Written as DNA, the CDR3 is TGTGCCAGTACTTCCAGTCGGCGCGGTACGCAGTATTTT. The rearrangement links TRBV19 to TRBJ2-3; D unresolved. The V end was cut by 7 bases, the J end by 8 bases, with 16 bases between. CDR3 length: 13 amino acids. Germline CDR1 is LNHDA and CDR2 is SQIVND (reference sequence).

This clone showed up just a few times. The CDR3 reads CASSSSGQGWARDGYTF. The CDR3 region has the DNA TGTGCCAGCAGCTCCTCGGGACAGGGATGGGCGAGGGATGGCTACACCTTC. This chain links TRBV7-8 with TRBJ1-2; 9 bases fit TRBD1. The ends lost 4 bases at V and 6 bases at J; junction bases unmatched: 15. The CDR3 consists of 17 residues. The V gene's germline CDR1 is SGHVS and CDR2 FQNEAQ. Using reference TRBV7-8 and TRBJ1-2 for the parts outside the CDR3, the full variable domain is GAGVSQSPRYKVAKRGQDVALRCDPISGHVSLFWYQQALGQGPEFLTYFQNEAQLDKSGLPSDRFFAERPEGSVSTLKIQRTQQEDSAVYLCASSSSGQGWARDGYTFGSGTRLTVV.

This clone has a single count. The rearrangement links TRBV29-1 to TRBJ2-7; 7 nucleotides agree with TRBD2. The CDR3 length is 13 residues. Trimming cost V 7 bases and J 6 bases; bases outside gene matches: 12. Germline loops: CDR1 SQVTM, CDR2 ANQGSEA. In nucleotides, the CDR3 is TGCAGCGGGGGGGGGTCCTCGGGTGGCGAGCAGTACTTC. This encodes CSGGGSSGGEQYF.

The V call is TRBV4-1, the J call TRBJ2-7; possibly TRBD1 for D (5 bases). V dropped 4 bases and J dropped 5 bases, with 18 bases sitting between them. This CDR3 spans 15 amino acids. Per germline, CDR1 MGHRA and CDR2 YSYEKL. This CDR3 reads CASSPMGQGPDEQYF. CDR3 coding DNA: TGCGCCAGCAGCCCCATGGGGCAGGGTCCCGACGAGCAGTACTTC.

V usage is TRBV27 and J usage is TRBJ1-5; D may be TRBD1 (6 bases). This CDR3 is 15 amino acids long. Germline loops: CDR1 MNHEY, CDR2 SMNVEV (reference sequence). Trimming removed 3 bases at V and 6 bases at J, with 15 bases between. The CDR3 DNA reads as TGTGCCAGCAGTTTGGTACAGGGCCCGTCTCAGCCCCAGCATTTT. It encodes CASSLVQGPSQPQHF.

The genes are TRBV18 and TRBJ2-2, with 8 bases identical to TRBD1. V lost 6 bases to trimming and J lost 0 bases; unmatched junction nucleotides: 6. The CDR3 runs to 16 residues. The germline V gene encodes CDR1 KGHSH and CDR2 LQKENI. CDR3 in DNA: TGTGCCAGCTCCCCGACAGGGGAGACGAACACCGGGGAGCTGTTTTTT. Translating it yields CASSPTGETNTGELFF.

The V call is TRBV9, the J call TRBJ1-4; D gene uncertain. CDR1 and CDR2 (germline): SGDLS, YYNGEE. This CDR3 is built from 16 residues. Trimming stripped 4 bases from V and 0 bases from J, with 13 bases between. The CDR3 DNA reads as TGTGCCAGCAGCCGCGCGTTGAGCACAACTAATGAAAAACTGTTTTTT. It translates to CASSRALSTTNEKLFF.

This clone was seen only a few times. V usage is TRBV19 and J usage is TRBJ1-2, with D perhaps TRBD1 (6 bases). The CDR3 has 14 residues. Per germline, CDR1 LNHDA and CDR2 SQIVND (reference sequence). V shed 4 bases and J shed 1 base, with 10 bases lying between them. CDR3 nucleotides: TGTGCCAGTAGTACGGACAGTTATAACTATGGCTACACCTTC. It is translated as CASSTDSYNYGYTF.

The CDR3 bases are TGTGCCAGCAGTTTAAGGGAGGGCCTCCGGCCCCAGCATTTT. Its translation is CASSLREGLRPQHF. This chain uses TRBV28 with TRBJ1-5; D not certain. Germline loops: CDR1 MDHEN, CDR2 SYDVKM. V lost 2 bases to trimming and J lost 9 bases, with 14 bases between them. The CDR3 totals 14 residues. Complete variable domain (other parts from reference TRBV28 and TRBJ1-5): DVKVTQSSRYLVKRTGEKVFLECVQDMDHENMFWYRQDPGLGLRLIYFSYDVKMKEKGDIPEGYSVSREKKERFSLILESASTNQTSMYLCASSLREGLRPQHFGDGTRLSIL.

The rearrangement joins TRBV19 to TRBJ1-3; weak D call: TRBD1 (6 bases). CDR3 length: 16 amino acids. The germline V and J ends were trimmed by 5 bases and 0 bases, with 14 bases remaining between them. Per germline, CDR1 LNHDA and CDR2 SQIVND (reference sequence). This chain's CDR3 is CASSLRTVHSGNTIYF. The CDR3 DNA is TGTGCCAGTAGTCTTCGGACAGTTCACTCTGGAAACACCATATATTTT.

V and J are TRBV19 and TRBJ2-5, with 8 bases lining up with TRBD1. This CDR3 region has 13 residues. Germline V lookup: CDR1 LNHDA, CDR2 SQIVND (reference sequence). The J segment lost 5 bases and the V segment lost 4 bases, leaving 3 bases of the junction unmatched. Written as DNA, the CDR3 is TGTGCCAGTAGTAACCAGGGGGCGGAGACCCAGTACTTC. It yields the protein CASSNQGAETQYF.

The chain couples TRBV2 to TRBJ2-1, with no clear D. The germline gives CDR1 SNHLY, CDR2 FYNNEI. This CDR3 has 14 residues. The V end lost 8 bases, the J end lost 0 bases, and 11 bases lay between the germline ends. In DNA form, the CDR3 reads TGTGCCAGCCACTTTGATAGCTCCTACAATGAGCAGTTCTTC. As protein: CASHFDSSYNEQFF.

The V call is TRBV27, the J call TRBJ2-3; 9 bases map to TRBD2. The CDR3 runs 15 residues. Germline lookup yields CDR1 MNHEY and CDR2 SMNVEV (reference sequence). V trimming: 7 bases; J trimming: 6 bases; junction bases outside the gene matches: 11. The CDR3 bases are TGTGCCAGCACTATTACTTCGACTAGCGGCGATACGCAGTATTTT. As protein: CASTITSTSGDTQYF.

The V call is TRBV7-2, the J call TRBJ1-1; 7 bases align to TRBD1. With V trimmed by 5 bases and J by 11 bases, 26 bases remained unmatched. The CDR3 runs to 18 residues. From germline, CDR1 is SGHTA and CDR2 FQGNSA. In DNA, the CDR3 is TGTGCCAGCAGCCAGGGTAGGGCCAGGGTTGGGGACAGACTTGACGCTTTCTTT. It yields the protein CASSQGRARVGDRLDAFF.

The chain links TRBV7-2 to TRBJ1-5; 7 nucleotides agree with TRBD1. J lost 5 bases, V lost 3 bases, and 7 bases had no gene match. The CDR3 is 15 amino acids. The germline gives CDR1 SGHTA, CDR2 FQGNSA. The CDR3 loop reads CASSLTGLGYQPQHF. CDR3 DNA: TGTGCCAGCAGCTTGACAGGGCTTGGATATCAGCCCCAGCATTTT.

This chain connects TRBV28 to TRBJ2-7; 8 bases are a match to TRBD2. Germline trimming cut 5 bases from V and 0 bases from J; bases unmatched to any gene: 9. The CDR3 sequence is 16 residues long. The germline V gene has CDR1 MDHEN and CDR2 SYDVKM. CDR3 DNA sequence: TGTGCCAGCAGTCCCGGGGGGCGGGAGGCCTCCTACGAGCAGTACTTC. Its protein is CASSPGGREASYEQYF.

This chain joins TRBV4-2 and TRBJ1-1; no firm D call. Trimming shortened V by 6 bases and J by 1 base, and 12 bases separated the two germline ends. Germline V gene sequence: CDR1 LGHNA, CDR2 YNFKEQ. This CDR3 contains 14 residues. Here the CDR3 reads CASSPPPGNTEAFF. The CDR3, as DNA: TGTGCCAGCAGTCCTCCCCCGGGGAACACTGAAGCTTTCTTT.

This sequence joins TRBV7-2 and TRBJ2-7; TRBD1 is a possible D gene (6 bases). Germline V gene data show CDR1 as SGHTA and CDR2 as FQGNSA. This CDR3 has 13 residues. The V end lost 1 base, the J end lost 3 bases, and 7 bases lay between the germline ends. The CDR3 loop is CASSLETGYEQYF. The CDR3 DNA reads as TGTGCCAGCAGCTTAGAGACAGGCTACGAGCAGTACTTC. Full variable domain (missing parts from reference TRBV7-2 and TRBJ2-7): GAGVSQSPSNKVTEKGKDVELRCDPISGHTALYWYRQSLGQGLEFLIYFQGNSAPDKSGLPSDRFSAERTGGSVSTLTIQRTQQEDSAVYLCASSLETGYEQYFGPGTRLTVT.